This T cell receptor (beta chain) was sequenced for a study of cytomegalovirus exposure and HLA in healthy donors. As for the study in general: A previous analysis identified more than 100 million unique TCR beta sequences derived from around 200 million T cells.

Findings and caveats of the study: For cytomegalovirus status, the classifier reportedly gave diagnoses with high specificity and sensitivity. Most TCR sequences proved rare, with some public TCRs found in many donors.

Primers: 60 Vbeta forward and 13 Jbeta reverse. The data were produced by immunoSEQ multiplex PCR, yet TCRdb's version contains in-frame clones alone and is incomplete. The sample has about 200,000 clones, 82% seen once; the top ten hold roughly 2.5%. This CDR3 contains 21 residues. With regard to this clone: The antigen is not known.

The chain employs TRBV21-1 and TRBJ2-7; TRBD2, the D gene given by the table, was not confirmed from the DNA. TRBV21-1 is recorded as a pseudogene. The sequence derives from a woman in her forties in good health and CMV-seronegative. The sample was PBMCs. This CDR3 is CASSKTAGGLAQPRFSYEQYF. The CDR3, as DNA: TGTGCCAGCAGCAAAACGGCCGGCGGACTAGCCCAACCGCGATTCTCCTACGAGCAGTACTTC.